This T cell receptor (beta chain) was identified in a study of T-cell memory formation after mild COVID-19. On this clonotype itself: The antigen is not known.

General study findings and limits: The finding that pre-infection memory included some responding clones suggested that cross-reactive memory joined.

The CDR3 has 15 amino acids. The germline V and J ends were trimmed by 0 bases and 7 bases, with 10 bases remaining between them. The germline gives CDR1 MNHNY, CDR2 SVGAGI (reference sequence). TCRdb ran MiXCR on the 5' RACE reads and lists one entry per CDR3 protein. This table has 410,000 or so distinct CDR3 sequences, 23% appearing once. The TCR sequence derives from an adult woman who had mild COVID-19 (a few samples of this study predate the infection). Cell type and time point are not known. Material: PBMCs or a T cell subset sorted from them (not recorded which). This chain connects TRBV6-6 to TRBJ1-6; no clear D gene. The DNA of the CDR3 is TGTGCCAGCAGTTACTCGGGAGCCGTCAATTCACCCCTCCACTTT. This sequence encodes CASSYSGAVNSPLHF.